Shown below are 7 T cell receptor beta chains from a single sample sequenced in a study of identical twins. TCRdb analysed the 5' RACE reads with MiXCR anew, one entry per CDR3 protein. Of 450,000 or so distinct CDR3 sequences detected, about 18% appear once; the ten largest clones hold 12%. Material for sequencing was naive T cells sorted from blood. Receptor source: a man aged 45-60 years in good health.

This chain links TRBV10-3 with TRBJ2-1; D might be TRBD2 (6 bases). Looked up from germline, CDR1 is ENHRY and CDR2 is SYGVKD. The CDR3 consists of 15 residues. V lost 0 bases and J 4 bases, leaving 10 bases between the germline ends. The CDR3 coding sequence is TGTGCCATCAGTGAGTCTGCGGGAAGGTACAATGAGCAGTTCTTC. Translation gives CAISESAGRYNEQFF.

In its sample, this clonotype was seen a few times. The chain joins TRBV4-1 to TRBJ1-5; D is uncertain. There are 13 residues in the CDR3. V was cut by 1 base and J by 5 bases, with 6 bases left in between. Per germline, CDR1 MGHRA and CDR2 YSYEKL. CDR3 residues: CASSQVPYQPQHF. For the CDR3, the DNA is TGCGCCAGCAGCCAAGTGCCTTATCAGCCCCAGCATTTT.

The chain links TRBV18 to TRBJ2-4; 9 nucleotides align to TRBD2. The length of the CDR3 is 13 residues. V lost 2 bases and J lost 16; bases outside the gene matches: 9. Germline-derived CDR1 and CDR2 are KGHSH and LQKENI. The CDR3 nucleotides are TGTGCCAGCTCACCAGGGGTCCTAGCGGGATGTTACTTC. This translates into CASSPGVLAGCYF.

The chain employs TRBV4-2 and TRBJ2-3; a weak D match, TRBD2 (6 bases). The V end was cut by 5 bases, the J end by 0 bases, with 12 bases between. The CDR3 is made up of 15 amino acids. Germline values: CDR1 LGHNA, CDR2 YNFKEQ. For the CDR3, the DNA is TGTGCCAGCAGCTACCCTAGCGCGAGCACAGATACGCAGTATTTT. Its translation: CASSYPSASTDTQYF.

The J gene is TRBJ2-1, the V gene TRBV6-1, with 10 bases identical to TRBD2. The V gene's germline CDR1 is MNHNS and CDR2 SASEGT. The CDR3 length is 13 residues. With 6 bases clipped from V and 5 bases from J, the junction kept 1 base outside the gene matches. The CDR3 sequence is CASRLAGNNEQFF. The DNA of the CDR3 is TGTGCCAGCAGACTAGCGGGAAACAATGAGCAGTTCTTC.

A remark on this clonotype: The germline gene is not matched at one end of the junction; a read error may be the cause. V usage is TRBV11-2 and J usage is TRBJ2-7; no definite D call. Germline V gene sequence: CDR1 SGHAT, CDR2 FQNNGV. The CDR3 is 14 amino acids. The CDR3 coding sequence is TGTGCCATCAGCGCTACGACCGATTCCTACGAGCAGTACTTC. Its translation: CAISATTDSYEQYF.

The gene calls are TRBV20-1 and TRBJ2-3; the D is unclear. V lost 6 bases to trimming and J lost 5 bases, with 9 bases between them. The V gene's germline CDR1 is DFQATT and CDR2 SNEGSKA (reference sequence). There are 11 residues in the CDR3. CDR3 protein: CSAETGDTQYF. For the CDR3, the DNA is TGCAGTGCCGAGACTGGAGATACGCAGTATTTT.